The clone carrying this T cell receptor (beta chain) has a count of ten or more. The TCRbeta library was prepared with unique molecular identifiers. TCRdb called the PCR reads again in MiXCR, with one record for every CDR3 protein. There are about 350,000 distinct CDR3 sequences in the sample; less than 15% occur only once, and over 3.5% lies in the top ten. This sample is drawn from a study of T-cell reconstitution after alpha-beta-depleted transplantation in children. The material sequenced was PBMCs, taken from the stem cell graft. This TCR derives from a human donor who donated a stem cell graft to a child with Fanconi anemia.

The CDR3 is CASSSTGLRGTGNTIYF. The CDR3 coding sequence is TGTGCCAGCTCATCGACAGGCCTTCGAGGGACTGGAAACACCATATATTTT. The chain uses TRBV18 and TRBJ1-3; D may be TRBD1 (6 bases). Trimming took 5 bases from V and 2 from J, leaving 19 bases between them. Per the germline V gene, CDR1 is KGHSH and CDR2 is LQKENI. This CDR3 contains 17 residues. The full variable domain, in which reference TRBV18 and TRBJ1-3 provide the parts outside the CDR3, is NAGVMQNPRHLVRRRGQEARLRCSPMKGHSHVYWYRQLPEEGLKFMVYLQKENIIDESGMPKERFSAEFPKEGPSILRIQQVVRGDSAAYFCASSSTGLRGTGNTIYFGEGSWLTVV.